This entry describes one T cell receptor (beta chain). CDR3 length equals 13 residues. Trimming stripped 4 bases from V and 5 bases from J, with 12 bases between. Germline CDR1 SGHNT, CDR2 YYREEE (reference sequence). Clones were read by immunoSEQ multiplex PCR, and TCRdb kept only the in-frame ones, dropping some. The sample consists of fewer than 350,000 clones, roughly 86% of them appearing once. This specimen belongs to a study of blood T cell repertoires in COVID-19. Background on the study: The United States, Italy and Spain supplied acute and convalescent COVID-19 samples.

The chain employs TRBV5-4 and TRBJ2-5; a possible D gene is TRBD2 (5 bases). Material: peripheral blood. This sequence originates from a man in his forties with active or convalescent COVID-19. The CDR3 sequence: CASSQGGGETQYF. The DNA for the CDR3 is TGTGCCAGCAGCCAAGGTGGCGGGGAGACCCAGTACTTC.